This T cell receptor (beta chain) was sequenced in a study of T cells in Graves' hyperthyroidism and ophthalmopathy. Using RNA transcripts as the source, TCR beta CDR3 regions were amplified. A first-round RT-PCR of the TCR CDR3 used the HTBI primer set. TCRdb passed the multiplex PCR reads through MiXCR, listing each CDR3 protein once. The table shows 80,000 to 100,000 distinct CDR3 sequences, with around 37% occurring only once. This clonotype was observed once. The sample comprised peripheral blood or thyroid tissue (not recorded which). This receptor was obtained from a woman aged 25 to 45 with Graves' hyperthyroidism.

CDR3 in DNA: TGTGCCAGCAGCTTAGGGACGACGGATGGAAAACTGTTTTTT. Protein sequence: CASSLGTTDGKLFF. V gene TRBV9 combines with J gene TRBJ1-4, with D possibly being TRBD1 (5 bases). Germline CDR1 reads SGDLS; CDR2 reads YYNGEE. The CDR3 loop spans 14 amino acids. Trimming took 4 bases from V and 10 from J, leaving 17 bases between them.